What follows are 23 T cell receptor beta chains derived from one specimen sequenced in a study of blood T cell repertoires in COVID-19. The table came from immunoSEQ multiplex PCR; TCRdb's copy has only in-frame clones and leaves some out. The sample lists approximately 120,000 clones, 85% to 90% occurring once. The material sequenced was peripheral blood. These receptors all come from a man in his fifties with acute or convalescent COVID-19.

This chain joins TRBV28 and TRBJ1-6; 9 bases match TRBD1. V gave up 7 bases and J gave up 8 bases; unmatched junction bases: 9. This CDR3 has 15 amino acids. The V gene's germline CDR1 is MDHEN and CDR2 SYDVKM. CDR3 loop: CASIGTGMGDSPLHF. DNA for the CDR3: TGTGCCAGCATTGGGACAGGGATGGGGGATTCACCCCTCCACTTT.

The rearrangement joins TRBV3-1 (or the pseudogene TRBV3-2) to TRBJ2-1; D is possibly TRBD2 (5 bases). Germline CDR1 is LGHDT and CDR2 is YNNKEL (reference sequence). Trimming left V 0 bases short and J 8 bases short, with 23 bases between. The CDR3 consists of 18 residues. Written as DNA, the CDR3 is TGTGCCAGCAGCCAAGAAATCCATCAACGGGCCCCCGGGGATGAGCAGTTCTTC. Translated: CASSQEIHQRAPGDEQFF.

The J gene is TRBJ2-2, the V gene TRBV4-1; 8 bases line up with TRBD1. V lost 1 base to trimming and J lost 0 bases; unmatched junction nucleotides: 7. Per germline, CDR1 MGHRA and CDR2 YSYEKL. There are 18 residues in the CDR3. CDR3 DNA: TGCGCCAGCAGCCAAGTTTTACACAGGGGGGCGAACACCGGGGAGCTGTTTTTT. The encoded protein is CASSQVLHRGANTGELFF.

CDR3: CASSPGQPGADTQYF. The DNA for the CDR3 is TGTGCCAGCAGCCCAGGACAGCCCGGGGCAGATACGCAGTATTTT. The chain links TRBV11-2 to TRBJ2-3; D may be TRBD1 (6 bases). Germline assignment: CDR1 SGHAT and CDR2 FQNNGV. The CDR3 consists of 15 residues. The ends were cut back, 5 bases at V and 4 bases at J, with 16 bases in the middle.

This clone was observed a handful of times. The CDR3 coding sequence is TGTGCCAGCAGCTCTGCGGGAGTAAAGGAGCAGTTCTTC. This gives the protein CASSSAGVKEQFF. This rearrangement joins TRBV5-4 to TRBJ2-1; 7 bases are a match to TRBD2. Unmatched junction bases numbered 7, after V lost 3 bases and J lost 10 bases. There are 13 residues in the CDR3. In germline, CDR1 is SGHNT, CDR2 YYREEE (reference sequence).

The chain couples TRBV6-5 to TRBJ1-1; maybe TRBD1 (6 bases). The CDR3 length is 15 residues. In germline, CDR1 is MNHEY, CDR2 SVGAGI. V lost 6 bases to trimming and J lost 6 bases, with 20 bases between them. Here the CDR3 reads CASSHGGGTVAEAFF. CDR3 coding DNA: TGTGCCAGCAGCCACGGGGGGGGCACCGTTGCTGAAGCTTTCTTT.

The chain combines TRBV5-1 with TRBJ2-2; possible D gene TRBD2, 6 bases. This CDR3 is built from 16 residues. Looked up from germline, CDR1 is SGHRS and CDR2 is YFSETQ. V lost 2 bases to trimming and J lost 3 bases, with 14 bases between them. The CDR3 spells CASSFFWEADTGELFF. CDR3 DNA: TGCGCCAGCAGCTTCTTCTGGGAGGCGGACACCGGGGAGCTGTTTTTT. Together with reference TRBV5-1 and TRBJ2-2, the CDR3 gives the full variable domain: KAGVTQTPRYLIKTRGQQVTLSCSPISGHRSVSWYQQTPGQGLQFLFEYFSETQRNKGNFPGRFSGRQFSNSRSEMNVSTLELGDSALYLCASSFFWEADTGELFFGEGSRLTVL.

This chain links TRBV7-2 with TRBJ2-7; 12 positions agree with TRBD2. The germline V gene has CDR1 SGHTA and CDR2 FQGNSA. V lost 1 base to trimming and J lost 2 bases; unmatched junction nucleotides: 0. The length of the CDR3 is 15 residues. CDR3 bases: TGTGCCAGCAGCTTAGGACTAGCGGGGGCCTACGAGCAGTACTTC. Residues: CASSLGLAGAYEQYF.

The rearrangement links TRBV29-1 to TRBJ1-1, with 7 nucleotides matching TRBD1. The trim removed 7 bases at V and 1 base at J, leaving 3 bases unmatched. Germline CDR1 and CDR2: SQVTM and ANQGSEA. CDR3 length: 12 amino acids. The DNA of the CDR3 is TGCAGCGCCGGGACAGAGAACACTGAAGCTTTCTTT. Its translation is CSAGTENTEAFF.

The chain uses TRBV13 and TRBJ2-3; 12 nucleotides line up with TRBD2. The CDR3 has 17 residues. The V segment lost 4 bases and the J segment 1 base; nucleotides outside the gene matches: 6. Germline V gives CDR1 PRHDT, CDR2 FYEKMQ (reference sequence). CDR3 region: CASSSRLAGDGTDTQYF. CDR3 in DNA: TGTGCCAGCAGCTCCCGACTAGCGGGAGACGGCACAGATACGCAGTATTTT.

J is TRBJ2-1 and V is TRBV7-2, with TRBD2 matching over 9 bases. The V segment lost 4 bases and the J segment 2 bases; nucleotides outside the gene matches: 3. The CDR3 runs 15 residues. The germline CDR1 and CDR2 sequences are SGHTA and FQGNSA. Here the CDR3 reads CASSSLAGTYNEQFF. CDR3 DNA: TGTGCCAGCAGCTCTCTAGCGGGGACCTACAATGAGCAGTTCTTC.

The CDR3, as DNA: TGTGCCACCAGCAGAGATGCCGGGACTAGGATCTACGAGCAGTACTTC. Protein: CATSRDAGTRIYEQYF. The rearrangement uses TRBV15 and TRBJ2-7; 8 nucleotides agree with TRBD2. V lost 0 bases, J lost 3 bases, and 7 bases stayed unmatched. There are 16 residues in the CDR3. Per germline, CDR1 LNHNV and CDR2 YYDKDF (reference sequence).

CDR3 in DNA: TGTGCCAGCAGCTTAGAGGGGGGGTACACTGAAGCTTTCTTT. Its protein is CASSLEGGYTEAFF. The chain links TRBV7-9 to TRBJ1-1, with TRBD1 as a possible D gene (6 bases). Germline CDR1 and CDR2: SEHNR and FQNEAQ (reference sequence). Trimming removed 1 base at V and 3 bases at J, with 9 bases between. This CDR3 comprises 14 residues.

CDR3 amino acids: CASSFQHGVVANEQYF. Written as DNA, the CDR3 is TGTGCCAGCAGCTTCCAGCACGGTGTAGTAGCGAACGAGCAGTACTTC. The rearrangement uses TRBV7-9 and TRBJ2-7, with D perhaps TRBD2 (5 bases). This CDR3 is 16 amino acids long. Germline V gene lookup returns CDR1 SEHNR and CDR2 FQNEAQ (reference sequence). V was clipped by 3 bases and J by 5 bases, with 20 bases between them.

J is TRBJ2-3 and V is TRBV2, with 7 bases matching TRBD1. Trimming removed 10 bases from V and 4 bases from J; junction bases left unmatched: 11. The CDR3 covers 14 residues. Looked up from germline, CDR1 is SNHLY and CDR2 is FYNNEI. CDR3 bases: TGTGCCAACCGCCGACAGGGAGTCGCAGATACGCAGTATTTT. As protein: CANRRQGVADTQYF.

The chain joins TRBV6-1 to TRBJ2-2, with TRBD2 as a possible D gene (5 bases). The V end lost 5 bases, the J end lost 7 bases, and 14 bases lay between the germline ends. This CDR3 region has 14 residues. CDR1 is MNHNS, CDR2 SASEGT, per germline. CDR3 sequence (DNA): TGTGCCAGCAGTTCCAAAGGCCGGGGCGGGGAGCTGTTTTTT. It encodes CASSSKGRGGELFF.

This clone appeared a single time. One end of the junction does not line up with germline, which may come from a read error. The CDR3 coding sequence is TGTGCCAGCTGTGACAGGGGGCTAAATCAGCCCCAGCATTTT. Encoded protein: CASCDRGLNQPQHF. The chain couples TRBV6-1 to TRBJ1-5; 10 positions match TRBD1. This CDR3 is 14 amino acids long. In germline, CDR1 is MNHNS, CDR2 SASEGT.

This clone showed up just once. V and J are TRBV30 and TRBJ1-2, with D possibly TRBD1 on 5 matching bases. In germline, CDR1 is GTSNPN, CDR2 SVGIG (reference sequence). Trimming pared 3 bases from V and 4 bases from J, leaving 15 bases between. The CDR3 runs 14 residues. CDR3 sequence: CAWSLGGVPYGYTF. CDR3 nucleotide sequence: TGTGCCTGGAGCCTGGGAGGGGTTCCCTATGGCTACACCTTC.

CDR3 sequence: CASCCGWRHFYEQYF. The CDR3 nucleotides read TGTGCCAGCTGCTGTGGGTGGCGGCACTTCTACGAGCAGTACTTC. The chain recombines TRBV2 with TRBJ2-7; the D is unclear. Trimming cost V 8 bases and J 3 bases, with 20 bases left between them. This CDR3 is built from 15 residues. Germline V gene data show CDR1 as SNHLY and CDR2 as FYNNEI.

This sequence joins TRBV5-5 and TRBJ2-3; D uncertain. Germline CDR1 reads SGHKS; CDR2 reads YYEKEE (reference sequence). The CDR3 extends over 16 amino acids. V was shortened by 1 base and J by 0 bases, with 12 bases between the two germline ends. The CDR3 sequence is CASSLSTQISTDTQYF. For the CDR3, the DNA is TGTGCCAGCAGCTTGAGTACACAGATTAGCACAGATACGCAGTATTTT.

This chain links TRBV20-1 with TRBJ2-3; 7 bases fit TRBD2. With V trimmed by 3 bases and J by 6 bases, 12 bases remained unmatched. Germline V CDR1 and CDR2: DFQATT, SNEGSKA (reference sequence). CDR3 length equals 15 residues. CDR3 DNA sequence: TGCAGTGCTAGTCGCCTAGCGGTCGTGGAGGATACGCAGTATTTT. Translation: CSASRLAVVEDTQYF.

The genes are TRBV2 and TRBJ2-7; D unclear. The CDR3 sequence is 10 residues long. V dropped 6 bases and J dropped 9 bases, with 9 bases sitting between them. Germline assignment: CDR1 SNHLY and CDR2 FYNNEI. This chain's CDR3 is CASRTALQYF. For the CDR3, the DNA is TGTGCCAGCAGGACTGCTCTGCAGTACTTC.

V gene TRBV23-1 combines with J gene TRBJ2-1, with D hard to call. TRBV23-1 is an open reading frame whose function is uncertain. The CDR3 is 16 amino acids. V lost 3 bases and J 0 bases, leaving 12 bases between the germline ends. The CDR3 region is CASSQPNWYSYNEQFF. The CDR3 coding sequence is TGCGCCAGCAGTCAGCCTAACTGGTACTCCTACAATGAGCAGTTCTTC.